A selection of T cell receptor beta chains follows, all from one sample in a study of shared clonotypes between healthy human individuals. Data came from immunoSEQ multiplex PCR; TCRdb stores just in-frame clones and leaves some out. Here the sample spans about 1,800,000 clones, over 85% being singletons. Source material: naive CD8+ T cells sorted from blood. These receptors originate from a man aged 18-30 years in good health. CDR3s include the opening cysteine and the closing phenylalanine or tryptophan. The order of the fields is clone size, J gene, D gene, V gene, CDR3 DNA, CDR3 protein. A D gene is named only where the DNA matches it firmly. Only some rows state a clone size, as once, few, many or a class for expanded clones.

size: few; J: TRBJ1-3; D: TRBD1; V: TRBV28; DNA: TGTGCCAGCAGCCTCGGGACAGGCGGAAACACCATATATTTT; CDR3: CASSLGTGGNTIYF
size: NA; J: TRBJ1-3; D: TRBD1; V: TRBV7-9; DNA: TGTGCCAGCAGCTCAGGGGGGATCTCCGTTGGAAACACCATATATTTT; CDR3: CASSSGGISVGNTIYF
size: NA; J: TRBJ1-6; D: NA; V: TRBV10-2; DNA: TGCGCCAGCAGTGACGGAGGCCCCTCCTATAATTCACCCCTCCACTTT; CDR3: CASSDGGPSYNSPLHF
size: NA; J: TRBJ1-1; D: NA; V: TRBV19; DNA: TGTGCCAGTAGTATCAGGGGGAACACTGAAGCTTTCTTT; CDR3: CASSIRGNTEAFF
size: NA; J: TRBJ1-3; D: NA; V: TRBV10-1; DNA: TGCGCCAGCAGTGAGGGCACCATCTCTGGAAACACCATATATTTT; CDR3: CASSEGTISGNTIYF
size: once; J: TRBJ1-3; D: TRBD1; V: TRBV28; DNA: TGTGCCAGCAGTCCGACAGGGACCTCTGGAAACACCATATATTTT; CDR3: CASSPTGTSGNTIYF
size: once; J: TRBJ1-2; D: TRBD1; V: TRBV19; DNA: TGTGCCAGTAGTATTTGGCAGGGGGCTGATGGCTACACCTTC; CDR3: CASSIWQGADGYTF
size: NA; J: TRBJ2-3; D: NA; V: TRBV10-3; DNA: TGTGCCATCATTGGGGAAAGCACAGATACGCAGTATTTT; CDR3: CAIIGESTDTQYF
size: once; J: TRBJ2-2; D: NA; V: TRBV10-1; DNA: TGCGCCAGCAGTGAGTTAAGCCTAGCCGATAAAAACACCGGGGAGCTGTTTTTT; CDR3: CASSELSLADKNTGELFF
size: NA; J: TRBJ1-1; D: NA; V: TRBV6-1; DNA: TGTGCCAGCAGTGAAGGGAGTGAAGCTTTCTTT; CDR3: CASSEGSEAFF
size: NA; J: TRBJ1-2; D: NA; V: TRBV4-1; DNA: TGCGCCAGCAGCCCCCGCGGCCTTTATGGCTACACCTTC; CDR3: CASSPRGLYGYTF
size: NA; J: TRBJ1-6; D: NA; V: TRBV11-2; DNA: TGTGCCAGCAGCTTAAGCGTTAGTAGGAATTCACCCCTCCACTTT; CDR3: CASSLSVSRNSPLHF
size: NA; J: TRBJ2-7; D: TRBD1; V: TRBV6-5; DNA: TGTGCCAGCAGTTACGGGACAGGGTATCTCGAGCAGTACTTC; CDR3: CASSYGTGYLEQYF
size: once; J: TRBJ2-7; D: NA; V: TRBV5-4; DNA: TGTGCCAGCAGCTTGGGGAGCGACTCCTACGAGCAGTACTTC; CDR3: CASSLGSDSYEQYF
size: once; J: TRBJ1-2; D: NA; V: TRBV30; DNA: TGTGCCTGGAGTATGAGTAACTATGGCTACACCTTC; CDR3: CAWSMSNYGYTF
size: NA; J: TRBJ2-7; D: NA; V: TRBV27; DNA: TGTGCCAGCAGTTTCCGTAGTGCCTACGAGCAGTACTTC; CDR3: CASSFRSAYEQYF
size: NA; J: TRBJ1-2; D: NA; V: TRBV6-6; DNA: TGTGCCAGCAGCCCCGACAGGATTACTAACTATGGCTACACCTTC; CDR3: CASSPDRITNYGYTF
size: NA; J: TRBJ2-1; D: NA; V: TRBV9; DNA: TGTGCCAGCAGCGTAGATCTGGGGTTGTACAATGAGCAGTTCTTC; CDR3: CASSVDLGLYNEQFF
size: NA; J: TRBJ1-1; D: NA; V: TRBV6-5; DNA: TGTGCCAGCAGTTGGGCGGAGGGCATGAACACTGAAGCTTTCTTT; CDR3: CASSWAEGMNTEAFF
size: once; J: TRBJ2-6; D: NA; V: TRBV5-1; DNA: TGCGCCAGCAGCTCGGAAGACAGCCCCTGGGCCAACGTCCTGACTTTC; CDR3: CASSSEDSPWANVLTF
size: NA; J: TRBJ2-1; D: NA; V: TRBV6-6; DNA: TGTGCCAGCAGTTCACGGGGGCCCCCCTACAATGAGCAGTTCTTC; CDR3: CASSSRGPPYNEQFF
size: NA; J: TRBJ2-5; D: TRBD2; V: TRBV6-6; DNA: TGTGCCAGCAAAACTAGCGGGCTTCTTGAGACCCAGTACTTC; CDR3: CASKTSGLLETQYF
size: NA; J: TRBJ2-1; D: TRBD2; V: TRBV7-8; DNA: TGTGCCAGCAGCCGGAACCTAGCGGGAGGGCCTCACAATGAGCAGTTCTTC; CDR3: CASSRNLAGGPHNEQFF
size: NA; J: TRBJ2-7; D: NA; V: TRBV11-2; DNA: TGTGCCAGCAGCTTAGAGGTGCGTCAGAATTACGAGCAGTACTTC; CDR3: CASSLEVRQNYEQYF
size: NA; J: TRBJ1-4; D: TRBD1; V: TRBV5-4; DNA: TGTGCCAGCAGCTTGGGGGCAGGGGGTAATGAAAAACTGTTTTTT; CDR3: CASSLGAGGNEKLFF
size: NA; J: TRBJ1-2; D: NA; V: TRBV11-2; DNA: TGTGCCAGCAGCTTAGTGGGGGGGAGTTTTGGCTACACCTTC; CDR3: CASSLVGGSFGYTF
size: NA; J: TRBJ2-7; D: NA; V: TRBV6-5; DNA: TGTGCCAGCAGTTACTCTGGACCCGGGGGCTACGAGCAGTACTTC; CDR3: CASSYSGPGGYEQYF
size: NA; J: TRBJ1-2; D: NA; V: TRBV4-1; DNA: TGCGCCAGCAGCCAAGATCCCGTAATTAACTATGGCTACACCTTC; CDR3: CASSQDPVINYGYTF
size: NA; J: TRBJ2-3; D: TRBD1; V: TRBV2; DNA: TGTGCCAGCAGTCTCTGGACAGGGGGCACAGATACGCAGTATTTT; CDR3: CASSLWTGGTDTQYF
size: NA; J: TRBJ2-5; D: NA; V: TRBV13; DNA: TGTGCCAGCAGCTTAGAACGGGAACCCCAGGAGACCCAGTACTTC; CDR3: CASSLEREPQETQYF
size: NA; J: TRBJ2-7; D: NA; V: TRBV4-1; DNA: TGCGCCAGCAGCCAAGAAGCTGGGTCGACCTACGAGCAGTACTTC; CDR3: CASSQEAGSTYEQYF
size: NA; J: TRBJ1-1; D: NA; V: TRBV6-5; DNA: TGTGCCAGCAGTAGGGACCCCGTCGAGGCTGAAGCTTTCTTT; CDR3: CASSRDPVEAEAFF
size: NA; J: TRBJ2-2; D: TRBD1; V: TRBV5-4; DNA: TGTGCCAGCGAACGACAGGGGGCGATCGGGGAGCTGTTTTTT; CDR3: CASERQGAIGELFF
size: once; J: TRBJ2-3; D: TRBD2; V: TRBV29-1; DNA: TGCAGCATCTTGACTAGCGGGTCCACAGATACGCAGTATTTT; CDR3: CSILTSGSTDTQYF
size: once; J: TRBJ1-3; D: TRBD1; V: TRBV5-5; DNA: TGTGCCAGCAGCCTTTTACAGGGGTCTGGAAACACCATATATTTT; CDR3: CASSLLQGSGNTIYF
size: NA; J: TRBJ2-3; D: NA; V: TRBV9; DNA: TGTGCCAGCAGCGTAGGGGTCACGGAGGTAGATACGCAGTATTTT; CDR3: CASSVGVTEVDTQYF
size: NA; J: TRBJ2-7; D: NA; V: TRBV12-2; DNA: TGTGCAAGTCGCTTTTATTACAGACTCTACGAGCAGTACTTC; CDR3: CASRFYYRLYEQYF
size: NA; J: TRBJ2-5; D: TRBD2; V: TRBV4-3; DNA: TGCGCCAGCAGCCATGCGCCGGGGGGACAAGAGACCCAGTACTTC; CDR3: CASSHAPGGQETQYF
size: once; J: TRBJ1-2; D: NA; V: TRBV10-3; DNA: TGTGCCATCAGTGAGTCGGGCAGGGACGACTATGGCTACACCTTC; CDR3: CAISESGRDDYGYTF
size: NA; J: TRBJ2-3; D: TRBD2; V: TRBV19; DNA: TGTGCCAGTAGTATCCTAGCGGGAGGGACTAGCACAGATACGCAGTATTTT; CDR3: CASSILAGGTSTDTQYF
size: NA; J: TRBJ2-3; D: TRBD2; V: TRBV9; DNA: TGTGCCAGCAGCCATCAGGGACTAGCGGGAGAAGGGGATACGCAGTATTTT; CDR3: CASSHQGLAGEGDTQYF
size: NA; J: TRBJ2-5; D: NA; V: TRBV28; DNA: TGTGCCAGCAAAAACAGGGTGGAGGAGACCCAGTACTTC; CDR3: CASKNRVEETQYF
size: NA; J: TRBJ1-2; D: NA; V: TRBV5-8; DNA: TGTGCCAGCAGCCCTGGACAGAACTATGGCTACACCTTC; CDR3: CASSPGQNYGYTF
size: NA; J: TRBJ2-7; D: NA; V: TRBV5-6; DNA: TGTGCCAGCAGCTTTGGGACGGCCTACGAGCAGTACTTC; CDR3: CASSFGTAYEQYF
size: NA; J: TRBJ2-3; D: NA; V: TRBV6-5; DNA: TGTGCCAGCAGCCCCGGGGGAAGAGCAGATACGCAGTATTTT; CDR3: CASSPGGRADTQYF